Many counts were recorded for the clone carrying this T cell receptor beta chain. Its target is not known. The V and J ends lost 2 bases and 4 bases respectively, with 12 bases between them. The germline V gene encodes CDR1 MNHEY and CDR2 SVGEGT. This CDR3 has 14 residues. The data originate from a study of T cells after yellow fever vaccination. Study information: Fractions low in cell number were prepared with SMART-Seq v4 Ultra Low Input. Study-level findings and limits: Most primary-vaccination clones reappeared after the booster (about 96% CD4, 88% CD8).

5'RACE template switching produced TCR cDNA carrying a universal primer site and UMIs. Each CDR3 protein is one row after TCRdb ran MiXCR on the 5' RACE reads. There are about 630,000 distinct CDR3 sequences in the sample; about 12% occur only once, and 15% lies in the top ten. This specimen consisted of PBMCs, obtained on the day of the yellow fever booster vaccination. This TCR came from a man aged 25 to 40 who received the YFV17D yellow fever vaccine. This chain uses TRBV6-2 or TRBV6-3 with TRBJ2-7; tentatively, D is TRBD2 (6 bases). The CDR3 DNA is TGTGCCAGCAGTTACGACGGGAGTTCTTACGAGCAGTACTTC. This gives the protein CASSYDGSSYEQYF.